Here is one TCR beta chain with its context. The target antigen is unknown. The CDR3 has 15 amino acids. The V and J ends lost 5 bases and 1 base respectively, with 12 bases between them. Germline-derived CDR1 and CDR2 are MNHEY and SMNVEV (reference sequence). The data stem from a study of T-cell memory formation after mild COVID-19. Study as a whole: Largely, TCR clusters stayed within a single donor. General observations from the study: Researchers report contracting CD4+ clones mostly in CM and EM, with CD8+ clones in EMRA. The study detected some responding clones in pre-infection memory, suggesting cross-reactive memory joined.

5'RACE primed at constant segments yielded TCR alpha and TCR beta cDNA libraries bearing sample barcodes and UMIs. TCRdb fed the 5' RACE reads into MiXCR, producing one record per CDR3 protein. Among roughly 450,000 distinct CDR3 sequences listed, about 20% were seen once. This sequence originates from an adult woman who had mild COVID-19 (a few samples of this study predate the infection). Cell type and time point are not known. This chain joins TRBV27 and TRBJ1-5, with D perhaps TRBD1 (5 bases). What was sequenced was PBMCs or a T cell subset sorted from them (not recorded which). CDR3 nucleotide sequence: TGTGCCAGCAGTCTTATAGGGGACAGCAATCAGCCCCAGCATTTT. Translating it yields CASSLIGDSNQPQHF.